The clone carrying this TCR beta chain occurred once. As yet, its antigen is unknown. Co-extracting RNA and DNA was done with about 17-30 mg of unsorted bulk tissue as input. With a constant-region primer, TCR beta cDNA was made from approximately 500 ng of total RNA. What produced the TCR beta libraries was three nested multiplex PCR rounds using slightly modified ARM-PCR. Two initial PCR rounds of roughly 10 cycles each paired TRBV1-TRBV30 forward primers with a C-beta reverse primer. MiXCR, applied by TCRdb to the multiplex PCR reads, yields one record per CDR3 protein. In the table there are about 190,000 distinct CDR3 sequences, roughly 80% of which are singletons. This record belongs to a study of tumor-infiltrating lymphocytes in primary liver carcinoma. The study, taken as a whole, reports: Tumors significantly exceeded blood in top-250-clone fraction (p = 0.039).

Germline V CDR1 and CDR2: SGHRS, YFSETQ. CDR3 length: 15 amino acids. J lost 3 bases, V lost 8 bases, and 12 bases had no gene match. This receptor was taken from a man aged 40-55 years with primary liver carcinoma and hepatitis B virus infection. The chain employs TRBV5-1 and TRBJ1-1; TRBD1 matches at 8 bases. Specimen: tumor tissue from primary liver carcinoma. The CDR3 protein is CARSIEQGVYTEAFF. The CDR3 DNA reads as TGCGCCAGAAGCATCGAACAGGGGGTGTACACTGAAGCTTTCTTT.